Following are 32 T cell receptor beta chains from one sample sequenced in a study of blood T cells in healthy people across ages. PCR was performed a second time for roughly 6 to 12 cycles using a sample-barcoded 5' primer and a J-beta primer mix. TCRdb independently ran MiXCR on the 5' RACE reads; one entry per CDR3 protein. The profile shows fewer than 900,000 distinct CDR3 sequences, approximately 35% of them singletons. The sequencing input was blood. These receptor sequences come from a man between 18 and 35 years old in good health.

This sequence joins TRBV20-1 and TRBJ2-3; weak D call: TRBD2 (6 bases). The CDR3 sequence is 13 residues long. Trimming left V 1 base short and J 4 bases short, with 9 bases between. Looked up from germline, CDR1 is DFQATT and CDR2 is SNEGSKA (reference sequence). The CDR3 bases are TGCAGTGCTAGAGCGGGGGAGCCAGATACGCAGTATTTT. This codes for CSARAGEPDTQYF.

The CDR3 here is CSALGAESNQPQHF. The CDR3 region has the DNA TGCAGTGCATTGGGGGCAGAAAGCAATCAGCCCCAGCATTTT. The chain carries TRBV20-1 and TRBJ1-5; D perhaps matches TRBD1 (6 bases). Germline CDR1 DFQATT, CDR2 SNEGSKA (reference sequence). The CDR3 is 14 amino acids. The V gene lost 6 bases and the J gene lost 1 base, with 13 bases spanning the gap.

The table lists this clonotype with a few counts. The chain employs TRBV7-6 and TRBJ2-3; D uncertain. The CDR3 has 14 amino acids. In germline, CDR1 is SGHVS, CDR2 FNYEAQ. V shed 3 bases and J shed 4 bases, with 11 bases lying between them. The CDR3 DNA follows: TGTGCCAGCAGCTTTGCCGTGGGCTCAGATACGCAGTATTTT. Translation gives CASSFAVGSDTQYF.

This chain uses TRBV6-6 with TRBJ1-4; D might be TRBD1 (6 bases). Germline loops: CDR1 MNHNY, CDR2 SVGAGI (reference sequence). V was cut by 6 bases and J by 7 bases, with 15 bases left in between. The CDR3 has 14 amino acids. This chain's CDR3 is CASSLQGGGEKLFF. CDR3 in DNA: TGTGCCAGCAGCTTACAGGGAGGAGGTGAAAAACTGTTTTTT.

This chain uses TRBV7-2 with TRBJ2-7; D unclear. CDR1 and CDR2 from the germline V gene are SGHTA and FQGNSA. CDR3 length: 14 amino acids. Trimming stripped 6 bases from V and 0 bases from J, with 12 bases between. Here the CDR3 reads CASRTGPSSYEQYF. The CDR3 DNA sequence: TGTGCCAGCAGGACCGGTCCATCCTCCTACGAGCAGTACTTC.

This clonotype came up a few times. V is TRBV4-2 and J is TRBJ2-7, with D possibly matching TRBD2 (6 bases). Germline-derived CDR1 and CDR2 are LGHNA and YNFKEQ. Trimming shortened V by 3 bases and J by 4 bases, and 10 bases separated the two germline ends. The length of the CDR3 is 13 residues. CDR3: CASSHRDLYEQYF. The DNA for the CDR3 is TGTGCCAGCAGCCACCGGGACTTGTACGAGCAGTACTTC.

This clonotype appeared a few times. The rearrangement uses TRBV20-1 and TRBJ2-7, with TRBD1 as a possible D gene (8 bases). The CDR3 has 18 amino acids. V gave up 3 bases and J gave up 4 bases, with 28 bases separating them. Germline V CDR1 and CDR2: DFQATT, SNEGSKA (reference sequence). CDR3 sequence: CSASELGQGLRWGYEQYF. The CDR3 DNA reads as TGCAGTGCTAGCGAATTAGGACAGGGACTAAGGTGGGGTTACGAGCAGTACTTC.

This clonotype was picked up many times. The V call is TRBV3-1, the J call TRBJ1-2, with a weak D call TRBD1 (5 bases). Germline-derived CDR1 and CDR2 are LGHDT and YNNKEL (reference sequence). Deletions cut 4 bases from V and 4 bases from J, with 13 bases between. The length of the CDR3 is 14 residues. This CDR3 reads CASSPSLGVYGYTF. The CDR3 region has the DNA TGTGCCAGCAGCCCGTCGTTAGGGGTCTATGGCTACACCTTC. Combining the CDR3 with reference TRBV3-1 and TRBJ1-2 gives the whole variable domain DTAVSQTPKYLVTQMGNDKSIKCEQNLGHDTMYWYKQDSKKFLKIMFSYNNKELIINETVPNRFSPKSPDKAHLNLHINSLELGDSAVYFCASSPSLGVYGYTFGSGTRLTVV.

This chain connects TRBV7-2 to TRBJ1-1; D call uncertain. V lost 1 base and J 10 bases, leaving 19 bases between the germline ends. CDR1 and CDR2 from the germline V gene are SGHTA and FQGNSA. The CDR3 is 15 amino acids. In DNA, the CDR3 is TGTGCCAGCAGCTTAGGCGGCGGGTTTACGTTGGCAGCTTTCTTT. It yields the protein CASSLGGGFTLAAFF. The complete variable domain, with remaining parts taken from reference TRBV7-2 and TRBJ1-1, reads GAGVSQSPSNKVTEKGKDVELRCDPISGHTALYWYRQSLGQGLEFLIYFQGNSAPDKSGLPSDRFSAERTGGSVSTLTIQRTQQEDSAVYLCASSLGGGFTLAAFFGQGTRLTVV.

This chain joins TRBV15 and TRBJ1-5; maybe TRBD1 (6 bases). Trimming shortened V by 0 bases and J by 5 bases, and 11 bases separated the two germline ends. Germline values: CDR1 LNHNV, CDR2 YYDKDF (reference sequence). This CDR3 has 15 residues. CDR3 in amino acids: CATSRDFRGDQPQHF. For the CDR3, the DNA is TGTGCCACCAGCAGAGATTTTAGGGGGGATCAGCCCCAGCATTTT.

This clonotype was seen a handful of times. V usage is TRBV4-2 and J usage is TRBJ2-5; TRBD1 is a possible D gene (5 bases). The CDR3 has 15 residues. Germline V lookup: CDR1 LGHNA, CDR2 YNFKEQ. The germline V and J ends were trimmed by 0 bases and 7 bases, with 15 bases remaining between them. The CDR3 coding sequence is TGTGCCAGCAGCCAAGAAGGGCAGGGCGGTGGGACCCAGTACTTC. This sequence encodes CASSQEGQGGGTQYF.

The rearrangement links TRBV12-3 or TRBV12-4 to TRBJ1-1; D unclear. Trimming shortened V by 6 bases and J by 7 bases, and 9 bases separated the two germline ends. The CDR3 spans 11 residues. CDR3 loop: CASRARDEAFF. CDR3 nucleotides: TGTGCCAGCAGAGCGAGGGATGAAGCTTTCTTT.

This clonotype was seen a handful of times. V is TRBV7-3 and J is TRBJ1-1; possibly TRBD1 for D (6 bases). Looked up from germline, CDR1 is SGHTA and CDR2 is FQGTGA. V gave up 3 bases and J gave up 5 bases, with 10 bases separating them. The length of the CDR3 is 13 residues. The CDR3 reads CASSFTRGTEAFF. The CDR3 coding sequence is TGTGCCAGCAGCTTTACTAGGGGGACTGAAGCTTTCTTT.

This chain links TRBV5-1 with TRBJ1-4, with TRBD1 matching over 7 bases. There are 15 residues in the CDR3. Trimming at V came to 3 bases and at J to 7 bases, leaving 9 bases not matched to a gene. The germline CDR1 and CDR2 sequences are SGHRS and YFSETQ. CDR3 residues: CASSSTGHGTEKLFF. The CDR3 coding sequence is TGCGCCAGCAGCTCGACAGGGCACGGTACTGAAAAACTGTTTTTT. Full variable domain (rest looked up from reference TRBV5-1 and TRBJ1-4): KAGVTQTPRYLIKTRGQQVTLSCSPISGHRSVSWYQQTPGQGLQFLFEYFSETQRNKGNFPGRFSGRQFSNSRSEMNVSTLELGDSALYLCASSSTGHGTEKLFFGSGTQLSVL.

The V and J genes are TRBV5-1 and TRBJ1-1; the D gene is possibly TRBD1 (5 bases). Germline assignment: CDR1 SGHRS and CDR2 YFSETQ. With 7 bases removed from V and 5 bases from J, the gap between germline ends came to 15 bases. The CDR3 is 13 amino acids. The CDR3 coding sequence is TGCGCCAGCGGCTGGGGGACGGGTACTGAAGCTTTCTTT. Translated, it gives CASGWGTGTEAFF.

V usage is TRBV6-6 and J usage is TRBJ2-1; 7 bases map to TRBD1. The CDR3 extends over 13 amino acids. V was pared by 4 bases and J by 10 bases, with 7 bases of the junction left unmatched. Per germline, CDR1 MNHNY and CDR2 SVGAGI (reference sequence). CDR3 coding DNA: TGTGCCAGCAGTTCGGGGACAGTATACGAGCAGTTCTTC. Translated, it gives CASSSGTVYEQFF.

The V gene is TRBV4-2, the J gene TRBJ2-3; 8 nucleotides line up with TRBD1. The CDR3 covers 15 residues. V dropped 3 bases and J dropped 5; count of bases not matched to a gene: 7. Germline V lookup: CDR1 LGHNA, CDR2 YNFKEQ. The CDR3 coding sequence is TGTGCCAGCAGCCACTCCGGACAGGGTGGAGATACGCAGTATTTT. As protein: CASSHSGQGGDTQYF.

V and J are TRBV20-1 and TRBJ2-1; D not certain. The CDR3 has 14 amino acids. Germline V gene data show CDR1 as DFQATT and CDR2 as SNEGSKA (reference sequence). The V gene lost 3 bases and the J gene lost 0 bases, with 9 bases spanning the gap. Here the CDR3 reads CSARDDRSYNEQFF. The CDR3 DNA follows: TGCAGTGCTAGGGACGACCGCTCCTACAATGAGCAGTTCTTC.

The V call is TRBV20-1, the J call TRBJ2-4; 12 bases agree with TRBD2. The J call may be mistaken, given a closer DNA end match to TRBJ2-7. The CDR3 contains 15 residues. Germline V gene data show CDR1 as DFQATT and CDR2 as SNEGSKA (reference sequence). The CDR3 reads CSASRLAGEAYEQYF. The CDR3 DNA sequence: TGCAGTGCTAGTAGACTAGCGGGGGAGGCCTACGAGCAGTACTTC.

The CDR3: CASCNSANTGELFF. CDR3 in DNA: TGTGCCAGTTGTAATAGCGCGAACACCGGGGAGCTGTTTTTT. The chain links TRBV28 to TRBJ2-2, with D tentatively TRBD2 (5 bases). Germline V lookup: CDR1 MDHEN, CDR2 SYDVKM. Trimming stripped 9 bases from V and 0 bases from J, with 11 bases between. The CDR3 is 14 amino acids.

This clonotype has more than one count but fewer than ten. The chain employs TRBV6-6 and TRBJ1-4, with D uncertain. This CDR3 is built from 15 residues. V lost 2 bases to trimming and J lost 0 bases, with 7 bases between them. CDR1 MNHNY and CDR2 SVGAGI come from the germline V gene (reference sequence). CDR3 coding DNA: TGTGCCAGCAGTTACGAGGAAACAACTAATGAAAAACTGTTTTTT. It codes for CASSYEETTNEKLFF.

The rearrangement links TRBV7-3 to TRBJ1-5; TRBD1 might be the D (5 bases). Trimming stripped 7 bases from V and 5 bases from J, with 18 bases between. The CDR3 has 15 residues. The germline V gene has CDR1 SGHTA and CDR2 FQGTGA. This CDR3 reads CASTTGEGRYQPQHF. The DNA of the CDR3 is TGTGCCAGCACCACCGGGGAGGGGCGTTATCAGCCCCAGCATTTT.

This clonotype was observed many times. The chain carries TRBV30 and TRBJ2-1; 12 bases are shared with TRBD2. The germline V gene encodes CDR1 GTSNPN and CDR2 SVGIG (reference sequence). CDR3 length: 16 residues. Trimming at V came to 4 bases and at J to 3 bases, leaving 7 bases not matched to a gene. The CDR3 sequence is CAWTSGGAYSYNEQFF. In nucleotides, the CDR3 is TGTGCCTGGACTAGCGGGGGGGCGTATAGCTACAATGAGCAGTTCTTC.

The V call is TRBV6-6, the J call TRBJ1-3; D is unclear. The CDR3 loop spans 12 amino acids. The V and J ends lost 5 bases and 5 bases respectively, with 7 bases between them. The V gene's germline CDR1 is MNHNY and CDR2 SVGAGI (reference sequence). CDR3: CASSLERNTIYF. The DNA of the CDR3 is TGTGCCAGCAGTCTAGAGAGAAACACCATATATTTT.

J is TRBJ2-1 and V is TRBV5-1; 8 bases map to TRBD2. V lost 2 bases to trimming and J lost 0 bases; unmatched junction nucleotides: 13. CDR1 and CDR2 (germline): SGHRS, YFSETQ. This CDR3 region has 19 residues. CDR3 protein: CASSFFPGGLAFSYNEQFF. The CDR3 nucleotides are TGCGCCAGCAGCTTCTTTCCCGGCGGACTAGCCTTCTCCTACAATGAGCAGTTCTTC.

The sample holds a few counts of this clonotype. In DNA, the CDR3 is TGTGCCAGCAGTGGGGACACCCTGGCCTATGGCTACACCTTC. This encodes CASSGDTLAYGYTF. The V call is TRBV25-1, the J call TRBJ1-2; maybe TRBD1 (6 bases). The V end lost 4 bases, the J end lost 4 bases, and 13 bases lay between the germline ends. The CDR3 spans 14 residues. CDR1 and CDR2 from the germline V gene are MGHDK and SYGVNS.

This clonotype was detected only a few times. This chain connects TRBV5-6 to TRBJ2-7; D gene ambiguous. Trimming stripped 5 bases from V and 0 bases from J, with 15 bases between. The CDR3 totals 15 residues. CDR1 and CDR2 (germline): SGHDT, YYEEEE. The CDR3 loop reads CASRSYRRSSYEQYF. The CDR3 DNA reads TGTGCCAGCAGATCTTACAGACGGAGCTCCTACGAGCAGTACTTC.

This clonotype was counted between two and nine times. The gene calls are TRBV20-1 and TRBJ1-5; 10 nucleotides agree with TRBD1. This CDR3 comprises 15 residues. The germline V gene encodes CDR1 DFQATT and CDR2 SNEGSKA (reference sequence). V shed 6 bases, J shed 5 bases, and the junction held 10 bases outside the gene matches. CDR3 loop: CSALKATGGDQPQHF. CDR3 bases: TGCAGTGCCCTAAAGGCGACAGGGGGCGATCAGCCCCAGCATTTT.

This clonotype was seen once. The CDR3 is CASSLGEAQFF. CDR3 nucleotide sequence: TGTGCCAGCAGCCTTGGGGAGGCCCAGTTCTTC. This rearrangement joins TRBV12-3 or TRBV12-4 to TRBJ2-1; the D gene is possibly TRBD2 (6 bases). The length of the CDR3 is 11 residues. V was clipped by 6 bases and J by 13 bases, with 13 bases between them.

This clonotype showed up just a few times. The chain employs TRBV6-5 and TRBJ1-2; TRBD1 agrees at 7 bases. The germline CDR1 and CDR2 sequences are MNHEY and SVGAGI. This CDR3 contains 14 residues. V trimming: 6 bases; J trimming: 4 bases; junction bases outside the gene matches: 8. The DNA for the CDR3 is TGTGCCAGCAGGCGGGACAGCCACTCCTATGGCTACACCTTC. Translation: CASRRDSHSYGYTF.

About this clonotype: The junction departs from germline at one end; a sequencing error may be responsible. The chain is built from TRBV15 and TRBJ1-2; TRBD1 matches at 10 bases. CDR1 LNHNV and CDR2 YYDKDF come from the germline V gene (reference sequence). This CDR3 has 17 amino acids. The CDR3: CATSRDQIDRGLYGYTF. Here the CDR3 DNA reads TGTGCTACCAGCAGAGATCAGATTGACAGGGGGCTCTATGGCTACACCTTC.

The J gene is TRBJ2-1, the V gene TRBV7-9; a possible D gene is TRBD2 (5 bases). The J call may be incorrect, as the DNA end agrees better with TRBJ2-7. Germline loops: CDR1 SEHNR, CDR2 FQNEAQ (reference sequence). The CDR3 contains 16 residues. CDR3 DNA sequence: TGTGCCAGCAGCTCTCGGACTCAGAGCTCCTACAATGAGCAGTACTTC. This translates into CASSSRTQSSYNEQYF.